This T cell receptor (beta chain) was identified in a study of vaccination effects on CD4 cells after COVID-19. Study-wide results and caveats: The vaccine-induced clones of healthy vaccinees included only 1 of 255 that cross-reacted with common cold coronaviruses.

Sequencing followed a ViraFEST assay step that expanded antigen-specific CD4+ T cells with viral peptide pools. At the end of 10 days of culture, CD4+ T cells were isolated. All vaccine recipients tested negative for nucleocapsid antibodies and had never contracted SARS-CoV-2 infection. In the cultures, half the medium was exchanged for IL-2 medium on days 3 and 7. This clone came up once. The antigen is undetermined. CDR3 length: 13 amino acids. Trimming shortened V by 0 bases and J by 3 bases, and 6 bases separated the two germline ends. Germline V lookup: CDR1 SGHRS, CDR2 YFSETQ. The data were produced by immunoSEQ multiplex PCR, yet TCRdb's version contains in-frame clones alone and is incomplete. Among about 55,000 clones listed, more than 60% were seen once.

The sequence came from a human donor who received a COVID-19 vaccine. Sequences were derived from CD4+ T cells from PBMCs cultured with SARS-CoV-2 spike peptides, sampled before COVID-19 vaccination. The chain is built from TRBV5-1 and TRBJ1-1; no clear D. CDR3 sequence (DNA): TGCGCCAGCAGCTTGGACAGATACACTGAAGCTTTCTTT. Protein: CASSLDRYTEAFF.